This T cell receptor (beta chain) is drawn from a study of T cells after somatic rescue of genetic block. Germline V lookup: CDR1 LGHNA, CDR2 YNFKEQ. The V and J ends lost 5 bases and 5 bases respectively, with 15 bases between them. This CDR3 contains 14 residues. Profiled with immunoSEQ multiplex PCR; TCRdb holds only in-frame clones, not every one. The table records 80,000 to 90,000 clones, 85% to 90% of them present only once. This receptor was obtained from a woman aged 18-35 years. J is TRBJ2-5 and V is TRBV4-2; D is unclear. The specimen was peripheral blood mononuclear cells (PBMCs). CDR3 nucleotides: TGTGCCAGCAGCAAGACTGATTATGGGGAGACCCAGTACTTC. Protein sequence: CASSKTDYGETQYF.